These T cell receptor beta chains were read from a single sample in a study of blood T cell repertoires in COVID-19. Method: immunoSEQ multiplex PCR; TCRdb's copy keeps in-frame clones and lacks some. The table includes 200,000 to 250,000 clones, roughly 85% detected once. The sequenced material came from peripheral blood. These receptors were obtained from a young woman with acute or convalescent COVID-19. CDR3s include the opening cysteine and the closing phenylalanine or tryptophan. D genes are given only for firm matches. Not every row has a clone size; where given, it reads once, few, many or a size class.

CDR3 protein: CASSPGLAETQYF
CDR3 DNA: TGCGCCAGCAGCCCGGGACTAGCGGAGACCCAGTACTTC
V gene: TRBV5-1
D gene: TRBD2
clone size: .
J gene: TRBJ2-5

CDR3 protein: CSASEGYGYTF
CDR3 DNA: TGCAGTGCTAGCGAGGGCTATGGCTACACCTTC
V gene: TRBV20-1
D gene: .
clone size: .
J gene: TRBJ1-2

CDR3 protein: CASSLAGDRDQETQYF
CDR3 DNA: TGTGCCAGCAGCTTAGCGGGCGACAGGGACCAAGAGACCCAGTACTTC
V gene: TRBV7-9
D gene: TRBD1
clone size: .
J gene: TRBJ2-5

CDR3 protein: CASSLTGGGQPQHF
CDR3 DNA: TGTGCCAGTAGCCTCACAGGGGGCGGTCAGCCCCAGCATTTT
V gene: TRBV19
D gene: TRBD1
clone size: .
J gene: TRBJ1-5

CDR3 protein: CASSKRENIQYF
CDR3 DNA: TGTGCCAGCAGTAAGCGGGAAAACATTCAGTACTTC
V gene: TRBV2
D gene: .
clone size: .
J gene: TRBJ2-4

CDR3 protein: CAISEHDLSVSAGGEDEQFF
CDR3 DNA: TGTGCCATCAGTGAGCATGATTTGAGTGTTTCGGCAGGGGGAGAGGATGAGCAGTTCTTC
V gene: TRBV10-3
D gene: TRBD1
clone size: .
J gene: TRBJ2-1

CDR3 protein: CASSLGQASYEQYF
CDR3 DNA: TGCGCCAGCAGCCTGGGACAGGCATCCTACGAGCAGTACTTC
V gene: TRBV5-1
D gene: TRBD1
clone size: .
J gene: TRBJ2-7

CDR3 protein: CSATGTNEKLFF
CDR3 DNA: TGCAGCGCGACAGGGACTAATGAAAAACTGTTTTTT
V gene: TRBV29-1
D gene: TRBD1
clone size: few
J gene: TRBJ1-4

CDR3 protein: CASSLKQTTNEKLFF
CDR3 DNA: TGTGCCAGCAGCCTGAAACAGACAACTAATGAAAAACTGTTTTTT
V gene: TRBV11-1
D gene: .
clone size: once
J gene: TRBJ1-4

CDR3 protein: CASRISGTSTDTQYF
CDR3 DNA: TGTGCCAGCAGGATTAGCGGAACTAGCACAGATACGCAGTATTTT
V gene: TRBV25-1
D gene: .
clone size: few
J gene: TRBJ2-3

CDR3 protein: CASSLGTRGGRDEKLFF
CDR3 DNA: TGTGCCAGCAGCTTGGGGACAAGAGGGGGCCGGGATGAAAAACTGTTTTTT
V gene: TRBV7-9
D gene: TRBD1
clone size: .
J gene: TRBJ1-4

CDR3 protein: CASSGVGEKLFF
CDR3 DNA: TGTGCCAGCAGCGGGGTTGGGGAAAAACTGTTTTTT
V gene: TRBV6-5
D gene: .
clone size: .
J gene: TRBJ1-4

CDR3 protein: CASMGRTNYGYTF
CDR3 DNA: TGTGCCAGCATGGGGAGAACTAACTATGGCTACACCTTC
V gene: TRBV5-4
D gene: .
clone size: .
J gene: TRBJ1-2

CDR3 protein: CASSLTGQPTDTQYF
CDR3 DNA: TGTGCCAGCAGCTTAACGGGACAGCCCACAGATACGCAGTATTTT
V gene: TRBV7-9
D gene: TRBD1
clone size: .
J gene: TRBJ2-3

CDR3 protein: CASSLIPPGLGEVVRGEQYF
CDR3 DNA: TGTGCCAGCAGCTTAATACCCCCGGGACTAGGGGAAGTCGTGCGGGGCGAGCAGTACTTC
V gene: TRBV7-8
D gene: TRBD2
clone size: .
J gene: TRBJ2-7

CDR3 protein: CASSFPDSSSILTF
CDR3 DNA: TGTGCCAGCAGTTTCCCGGACAGTTCTTCAATCCTGACTTTC
V gene: TRBV28
D gene: .
clone size: once
J gene: TRBJ2-6

CDR3 protein: CASNQGGVAETQYF
CDR3 DNA: TGTGCCAGCAACCAAGGGGGGGTGGCAGAGACCCAGTACTTC
V gene: TRBV9
D gene: .
clone size: .
J gene: TRBJ2-5

CDR3 protein: CASRVTVSSYNEQFF
CDR3 DNA: TGTGCCAGCAGGGTGACAGTCAGCTCCTACAATGAGCAGTTCTTC
V gene: TRBV28
D gene: .
clone size: .
J gene: TRBJ2-1

CDR3 protein: CATSVSLAGVNEQFF
CDR3 DNA: TGTGCCACCAGTGTTAGTTTAGCGGGAGTAAATGAGCAGTTCTTC
V gene: TRBV24-1
D gene: TRBD2
clone size: .
J gene: TRBJ2-1

CDR3 protein: CASSLTRGPGSPLHF
CDR3 DNA: TGCGCCAGCAGCTTGACCAGGGGGCCAGGTTCACCCCTCCACTTT
V gene: TRBV5-1
D gene: TRBD1
clone size: .
J gene: TRBJ1-6

CDR3 protein: CASSLGVVAGIYNEQFF
CDR3 DNA: TGTGCCAGCAGCTTGGGGGTTGTAGCGGGAATTTACAATGAGCAGTTCTTC
V gene: TRBV5-4
D gene: TRBD2
clone size: .
J gene: TRBJ2-1

CDR3 protein: CASGTSAYNEQFF
CDR3 DNA: TGTGCCAGCGGGACTAGCGCTTACAATGAGCAGTTCTTC
V gene: TRBV19
D gene: TRBD2
clone size: once
J gene: TRBJ2-1

CDR3 protein: CASKSPETQYF
CDR3 DNA: TGTGCCAGCAAAAGCCCAGAGACCCAGTACTTC
V gene: TRBV7-9
D gene: .
clone size: .
J gene: TRBJ2-5

CDR3 protein: CASSQGTTFNQPQHF
CDR3 DNA: TGCGCCAGCAGCCAAGGCACTACGTTCAATCAGCCCCAGCATTTT
V gene: TRBV4-3
D gene: .
clone size: many
J gene: TRBJ1-5

CDR3 protein: CASSRSQENTEAFF
CDR3 DNA: TGTGCCAGCAGCCGATCACAGGAGAACACTGAAGCTTTCTTT
V gene: TRBV9
D gene: .
clone size: .
J gene: TRBJ1-1

CDR3 protein: CATSDLGDYYNEQFF
CDR3 DNA: TGTGCCACCAGTGATTTGGGGGACTACTACAATGAGCAGTTCTTC
V gene: TRBV24-1
D gene: TRBD2
clone size: .
J gene: TRBJ2-1

CDR3 protein: CASTPVGGPGTEAFF
CDR3 DNA: TGTGCCAGCACGCCCGTGGGGGGGCCGGGGACTGAAGCTTTCTTT
V gene: TRBV3-1/TRBV3-2
D gene: .
clone size: .
J gene: TRBJ1-1

CDR3 protein: CASSPTNSGTVEQYF
CDR3 DNA: TGTGCCAGCTCACCAACTAATAGCGGGACGGTCGAGCAGTACTTC
V gene: TRBV18
D gene: TRBD2
clone size: .
J gene: TRBJ2-7

CDR3 protein: CASSRTSGRARTDTQYF
CDR3 DNA: TGCGCCAGCAGCCGGACTAGCGGGAGGGCCCGCACAGATACGCAGTATTTT
V gene: TRBV4-3
D gene: TRBD2
clone size: .
J gene: TRBJ2-3

CDR3 protein: CASSIVGLAEETQYF
CDR3 DNA: TGTGCCAGTAGTATAGTGGGACTAGCGGAAGAGACCCAGTACTTC
V gene: TRBV19
D gene: TRBD2
clone size: .
J gene: TRBJ2-5

CDR3 protein: CASSTSTGRNTEAFF
CDR3 DNA: .
V gene: TRBV2
D gene: .
clone size: .
J gene: TRBJ1-1

CDR3 protein: CASEGRTPYEQYF
CDR3 DNA: TGTGCCAGCGAGGGCAGGACTCCCTACGAGCAGTACTTC
V gene: TRBV6-5
D gene: .
clone size: .
J gene: TRBJ2-7

CDR3 protein: CASSQGGWYEQYF
CDR3 DNA: TGCGCCAGCAGCCAGGGTGGTTGGTACGAGCAGTACTTC
V gene: TRBV10-2
D gene: .
clone size: .
J gene: TRBJ2-7

CDR3 protein: CASSPRTGGRTEAFF
CDR3 DNA: TGCGCCAGCAGCCCGAGGACAGGGGGCCGAACTGAAGCTTTCTTT
V gene: TRBV4-3
D gene: TRBD1
clone size: .
J gene: TRBJ1-1

CDR3 protein: CASSQVVRDRERNGYTF
CDR3 DNA: TGCGCCAGCAGCCAAGTTGTCCGGGACAGAGAGAGAAATGGCTACACCTTC
V gene: TRBV4-3
D gene: TRBD1
clone size: .
J gene: TRBJ1-2

CDR3 protein: CASSFQKSTNEKLFF
CDR3 DNA: TGTGCCAGCAGCTTCCAGAAGTCAACTAATGAAAAACTGTTTTTT
V gene: TRBV7-9
D gene: .
clone size: once
J gene: TRBJ1-4

CDR3 protein: CASSFSSNQPQHF
CDR3 DNA: TGTGCCAGCAGTTTTAGTAGCAATCAGCCCCAGCATTTT
V gene: TRBV27
D gene: .
clone size: .
J gene: TRBJ1-5

CDR3 protein: CASSYRYGYTF
CDR3 DNA: TGTGCCAGCAGTTACCGGTATGGCTACACCTTC
V gene: TRBV6-2/TRBV6-3
D gene: .
clone size: .
J gene: TRBJ1-2

CDR3 protein: CASSPQGRKNEKLFF
CDR3 DNA: TGTGCCAGCAGTCCTCAGGGGCGGAAAAATGAAAAACTGTTTTTT
V gene: TRBV2
D gene: .
clone size: .
J gene: TRBJ1-4

CDR3 protein: CASSVAREGGSPLHF
CDR3 DNA: TGTGCCAGCAGCGTAGCTCGGGAAGGAGGCTCACCCCTCCACTTT
V gene: TRBV9
D gene: .
clone size: .
J gene: TRBJ1-6

CDR3 protein: CASSVAPGGVDEQYF
CDR3 DNA: TGTGCCAGCAGCGTAGCCCCAGGGGGCGTCGACGAGCAGTACTTC
V gene: TRBV9
D gene: TRBD1
clone size: .
J gene: TRBJ2-7

CDR3 protein: CASSIGLANSYEQYF
CDR3 DNA: TGTGCCAGCAGCATTGGACTAGCTAATTCCTACGAGCAGTACTTC
V gene: TRBV9
D gene: TRBD2
clone size: .
J gene: TRBJ2-7

CDR3 protein: CASSLTRAGNQPQHF
CDR3 DNA: TGTGCCAGCAGCTTAACCAGGGCCGGTAATCAGCCCCAGCATTTT
V gene: TRBV7-2
D gene: .
clone size: .
J gene: TRBJ1-5

CDR3 protein: CASSIGQGMPYGYTF
CDR3 DNA: TGTGCCAGTAGTATTGGACAGGGGATGCCGTATGGCTACACCTTC
V gene: TRBV19
D gene: TRBD1
clone size: .
J gene: TRBJ1-2

CDR3 protein: CASSLVLQGSVAGELFF
CDR3 DNA: TGTGCCAGCAGCTTAGTACTCCAGGGCAGTGTGGCCGGGGAGCTGTTTTTT
V gene: TRBV7-6
D gene: .
clone size: .
J gene: TRBJ2-2

CDR3 protein: CATSPTRGGGGYTF
CDR3 DNA: TGTGCCACCTCTCCAACACGGGGAGGAGGTGGCTACACCTTC
V gene: TRBV27
D gene: .
clone size: .
J gene: TRBJ1-2